The 18 T cell receptor beta chains given below trace back to one sample, sequenced in a study of OX40 agonist ivuxolimab in advanced cancers. Some clones are missing from TCRdb's copy, which holds only in-frame ones; the method was immunoSEQ multiplex PCR. Seen here are around 78,000 clones, roughly 84% observed once, and the top ten hold about 0.25%. Source: CD4+ or CD8+ T cells sorted from blood, taken in a trial of the OX40 agonist ivuxolimab. These receptors all stem from an adult with an advanced solid tumor such as melanoma, head and neck, liver or kidney cancer.

V usage is TRBV5-6 and J usage is TRBJ2-3; D may be TRBD1 or TRBD2 (5 bases each). The germline V and J ends were trimmed by 0 bases and 5 bases, with 13 bases remaining between them. The CDR3 contains 15 residues. Germline CDR1 SGHDT, CDR2 YYEEEE. CDR3 nucleotide sequence: TGTGCCAGCAGCTTGGGTGGGGGATATAGAGATACGCAGTATTTT. Protein sequence: CASSLGGGYRDTQYF.

V gene TRBV29-1 combines with J gene TRBJ1-4; no clear D gene. This CDR3 has 13 residues. V lost 5 bases and J 5 bases, leaving 12 bases between the germline ends. Germline CDR1 reads SQVTM; CDR2 reads ANQGSEA. The CDR3 is CSVSRPENEKLFF. CDR3 nucleotide sequence: TGCAGCGTTTCACGACCTGAAAATGAAAAACTGTTTTTT.

This sequence joins TRBV19 and TRBJ1-4, with 7 positions matching TRBD1. Trimming took 9 bases from V and 8 from J; bases not matched to a gene: 21. Looked up from germline, CDR1 is LNHDA and CDR2 is SQIVND (reference sequence). This CDR3 region has 17 residues. The CDR3 here is CASNAPRTGRYQEKLFF. In nucleotides, the CDR3 is TGTGCCAGCAACGCCCCCCGGACAGGTCGTTACCAGGAAAAACTGTTTTTT.

A note on this clone: The junction and the germline gene differ at one end; a read error may be behind it. This chain connects TRBV7-9 to TRBJ2-7; D is uncertain. CDR3 size: 13 residues. Germline V gives CDR1 SEHNR, CDR2 FQNEAQ (reference sequence). As DNA, the CDR3 is TGTGCCGGCAGCTCTAAAGGACCCTACGAGCAGTACTTC. Translated: CAGSSKGPYEQYF.

This chain uses TRBV7-3 with TRBJ2-1; TRBD2 matches 14 bases. CDR1 and CDR2 from the germline V gene are SGHTA and FQGTGA. The CDR3 runs 15 residues. V lost 2 bases, J lost 8 bases, and 2 bases stayed unmatched. The CDR3 DNA sequence: TGTGCCAGCAGCTTAGGGACTAGCGGGAGTGATGAGCAGTTCTTC. Translated: CASSLGTSGSDEQFF.

This clone was seen more than once but under ten times. The chain joins TRBV5-1 to TRBJ2-5; D may correspond to TRBD1 or TRBD2 (7 bases each). Between the trimmed V and J ends, which lost 4 bases and 5 bases, there was a span of 15 bases. The CDR3 sequence is 14 residues long. From germline, CDR1 is SGHRS and CDR2 YFSETQ. The DNA for the CDR3 is TGCGCCAGCAGCATCACAGGGGAGGGCGAGACCCAGTACTTC. It encodes CASSITGEGETQYF.

V gene TRBV5-1 combines with J gene TRBJ2-7, with 7 nucleotides matching TRBD1. The CDR3 is made up of 16 amino acids. Germline CDR1 SGHRS, CDR2 YFSETQ. V lost 1 base, J lost 2 bases, and 9 bases stayed unmatched. Written as DNA, the CDR3 is TGCGCCAGCAGCTTGAGTCCAGGGGGAACGACCTACGAGCAGTACTTC. Amino acid sequence: CASSLSPGGTTYEQYF.

The gene calls are TRBV27 and TRBJ2-7; 9 bases are a match to TRBD1. Unmatched junction bases numbered 6, after V lost 4 bases and J lost 2 bases. The CDR3 covers 15 residues. Germline V gene sequence: CDR1 MNHEY, CDR2 SMNVEV (reference sequence). The CDR3 reads CASSSIRDRAYEQYF. In DNA, the CDR3 is TGTGCCAGCAGTTCAATCCGGGACAGGGCCTACGAGCAGTACTTC.

The V and J genes are TRBV10-2 and TRBJ2-7; 9 bases align to TRBD1. With V trimmed by 4 bases and J by 5 bases, 3 bases remained unmatched. CDR1 is WSHSY and CDR2 is SAAADI in the germline V gene. This CDR3 has 13 amino acids. As DNA, the CDR3 is TGCGCCAGCAGTGGGACAGGGGCGAACGAGCAGTACTTC. Its protein product is CASSGTGANEQYF.

The V call is TRBV19, the J call TRBJ1-1, with 9 bases fitting TRBD1. The ends lost 9 bases at V and 11 bases at J; junction bases unmatched: 16. Germline CDR1 reads LNHDA; CDR2 reads SQIVND (reference sequence). The CDR3 is 14 amino acids. CDR3 nucleotides: TGTGCCAGCCAAGAGGGACAGGGACTCGCCCGGGCTTTCTTT. It codes for CASQEGQGLARAFF.

The CDR3 sequence: CASSATTWEEQFF. The CDR3 bases are TGTGCCAGCAGTGCGACCACGTGGGAGGAGCAGTTCTTC. The gene calls are TRBV7-3 and TRBJ2-1; a possible D gene is TRBD2 (5 bases). Trimming took off 6 bases at V and 10 bases at J, with 16 bases between the two ends. This CDR3 is 13 amino acids long. Germline V gene lookup returns CDR1 SGHTA and CDR2 FQGTGA.

The rearrangement joins TRBV7-3 to TRBJ2-2, with 9 bases lining up with TRBD2. J lost 5 bases, V lost 5 bases, and 15 bases had no gene match. Per the germline V gene, CDR1 is SGHTA and CDR2 is FQGTGA. The CDR3 covers 18 residues. The CDR3 DNA sequence: TGTGCCAGCAGCCCTTGGGGGGTAGCGGGAGTCCGGACCGGGGAGCTGTTTTTT. Amino acid sequence: CASSPWGVAGVRTGELFF.

This sequence joins TRBV28 and TRBJ1-1; D unresolved. V was clipped by 3 bases and J by 2 bases, with 13 bases between them. CDR3 length equals 15 residues. Germline values: CDR1 MDHEN, CDR2 SYDVKM. CDR3 region: CASSFPQTGNTEAFF. CDR3 DNA sequence: TGTGCCAGCAGTTTTCCGCAGACGGGTAACACTGAAGCTTTCTTT.

The genes are TRBV7-3 and TRBJ2-5; possible D gene TRBD2, 6 bases. Trimming removed 5 bases from V and 5 bases from J, with 15 bases in between. The CDR3 extends over 14 amino acids. The germline gives CDR1 SGHTA, CDR2 FQGTGA. The CDR3 here is CASSLGGERETQYF. The CDR3 nucleotides read TGTGCCAGCAGCCTCGGCGGGGAGAGGGAGACCCAGTACTTC.

J is TRBJ1-6 and V is TRBV28, with 7 bases that match TRBD1. J lost 10 bases, V lost 3 bases, and 6 bases had no gene match. Germline lookup yields CDR1 MDHEN and CDR2 SYDVKM. The CDR3 extends over 14 amino acids. The CDR3 loop reads CASSLAGGRSPLHF. The CDR3 DNA follows: TGTGCCAGCAGTTTGGCAGGGGGACGATCACCCCTCCACTTT.

This rearrangement joins TRBV11-2 to TRBJ1-4, with TRBD1 matching 7 bases. CDR1 is SGHAT, CDR2 FQNNGV, per germline. This CDR3 contains 17 residues. V dropped 4 bases and J dropped 3; count of bases not matched to a gene: 11. CDR3 loop: CASSSVRPTGPNEKLFF. For the CDR3, the DNA is TGTGCCAGCAGCTCAGTTAGACCGACAGGGCCTAATGAAAAACTGTTTTTT.

The chain uses TRBV7-6 and TRBJ2-3; 14 positions agree with TRBD2. J lost 6 bases, V lost 3 bases, and 2 bases had no gene match. This CDR3 contains 15 residues. CDR1 and CDR2 from the germline V gene are SGHVS and FNYEAQ. The CDR3 protein is CASSLRLAGGDTQYF. CDR3 bases: TGTGCCAGCAGCTTGAGACTAGCGGGAGGGGATACGCAGTATTTT.

The gene calls are TRBV13 and TRBJ2-3, with unresolved D. The CDR3 length is 16 residues. V dropped 5 bases and J dropped 6 bases, with 21 bases sitting between them. CDR1 is PRHDT and CDR2 is FYEKMQ in the germline V gene (reference sequence). CDR3 in amino acids: CASSPVSPGVYDTQYF. The DNA of the CDR3 is TGTGCCAGCAGCCCCGTCTCCCCCGGAGTATATGATACGCAGTATTTT.